This TCR beta chain is drawn from a study of blood T cells in healthy people across ages. As concerns this clonotype: Its antigen remains unidentified.

General study points: More naive CD4+ cells and higher diversity marked long-lived donors relative to aged donors.

A second PCR, run for about 6 to 12 cycles, used a sample-barcoded 5' primer plus a J-beta primer mix. TCRdb called the 5' RACE reads again in MiXCR, with one record for every CDR3 protein. The data show some 1,800,000 distinct CDR3 sequences, around 40% seen once. The germline CDR1 and CDR2 sequences are KGHDR and SFDVKD. The germline V and J ends were trimmed by 1 base and 6 bases, with 6 bases remaining between them. The CDR3 runs to 13 residues. Source material: blood. The clonotype was recovered from a human donor in good health. The chain joins TRBV24-1 to TRBJ2-1; D not certain. The CDR3 reads CATSDLRSNEQFF. The CDR3 nucleotides read TGTGCCACCAGTGATTTAAGAAGCAATGAGCAGTTCTTC.